Below, 10 T cell receptor beta chains from the same sample are listed, as sequenced in a study of cytomegalovirus exposure and HLA in healthy donors. Sequencing used immunoSEQ multiplex PCR; TCRdb keeps in-frame clones, though not all of them. The table includes 90,000 to 150,000 clones, around 86% detected once. The sequenced sample consisted of PBMCs. These receptors were collected from a man aged 18 to 35 in good health and CMV-seronegative.

V usage is TRBV5-1 and J usage is TRBJ2-1, with a weak D call TRBD2 (6 bases). Germline V gene lookup returns CDR1 SGHRS and CDR2 YFSETQ. The CDR3 covers 15 residues. Trimming stripped 2 bases from V and 4 bases from J, with 13 bases between. The chain's CDR3 is CASSLEGLDYNEQFF. In DNA, the CDR3 is TGCGCCAGCAGCTTAGAGGGACTGGATTACAATGAGCAGTTCTTC.

This clone was seen more than once but under ten times. The chain combines TRBV9 with TRBJ1-2; 7 positions match TRBD1. Unmatched junction bases numbered 7, after V lost 0 bases and J lost 2 bases. This CDR3 spans 16 amino acids. The V gene's germline CDR1 is SGDLS and CDR2 YYNGEE. The CDR3 bases are TGTGCCAGCAGCGTAGTGAGGTCAGGGGGAAACTATGGCTACACCTTC. This gives the protein CASSVVRSGGNYGYTF.

The chain is built from TRBV5-1 and TRBJ1-2, with TRBD1 matching over 7 bases. There are 14 residues in the CDR3. The V gene end was trimmed by 4 bases and the J gene end by 3 bases; junction bases not matched to a gene: 6. From germline, CDR1 is SGHRS and CDR2 YFSETQ. The DNA of the CDR3 is TGCGCCAGCAGCGCGCCGGGACAGTACTATGGCTACACCTTC. Translation gives CASSAPGQYYGYTF.

The chain carries TRBV9 and TRBJ1-6; D perhaps matches TRBD1 (5 bases). Germline-derived CDR1 and CDR2 are SGDLS and YYNGEE. The CDR3 totals 14 residues. V lost 4 bases to trimming and J lost 7 bases, with 12 bases between them. CDR3 DNA sequence: TGTGCCAGCAGCCCTCGACAGACAAATTCACCCCTCCACTTT. This codes for CASSPRQTNSPLHF. Filled out from reference TRBV9 and TRBJ1-6, the complete variable domain reads DSGVTQTPKHLITATGQRVTLRCSPRSGDLSVYWYQQSLDQGLQFLIQYYNGEERAKGNILERFSAQQFPDLHSELNLSSLELGDSALYFCASSPRQTNSPLHFGNGTRLTVT.

CDR3 protein: CATSSDTGLLYNEQFF. The CDR3 bases are TGTGCCACCAGCAGCGATACGGGACTCCTCTACAATGAGCAGTTCTTC. V gene TRBV15 combines with J gene TRBJ2-1; maybe TRBD2 (6 bases). This CDR3 spans 16 amino acids. CDR1 is LNHNV and CDR2 is YYDKDF in the germline V gene (reference sequence). Trimming stripped 3 bases from V and 3 bases from J, with 15 bases between.

The chain combines TRBV6-6 with TRBJ1-2, with D unresolved. From germline, CDR1 is MNHNY and CDR2 SVGAGI (reference sequence). CDR3 size: 15 residues. Between the trimmed V and J ends, which lost 6 bases and 4 bases, there was a span of 18 bases. This CDR3 reads CASSPRSEEGYGYTF. CDR3 DNA sequence: TGTGCCAGCAGCCCTCGGTCCGAGGAAGGCTATGGCTACACCTTC.

The gene calls are TRBV7-6 and TRBJ2-1; 9 bases line up with TRBD1. In germline, CDR1 is SGHVS, CDR2 FNYEAQ. CDR3 length: 21 residues. The V gene end was trimmed by 3 bases and the J gene end by 3 bases; junction bases not matched to a gene: 21. CDR3 residues: CASSFRVDRGPKNKGYNEQFF. CDR3 bases: TGTGCCAGCAGCTTCCGAGTGGACAGGGGCCCTAAGAATAAAGGCTACAATGAGCAGTTCTTC.

This clone was counted a single time. The rearrangement uses TRBV19 and TRBJ2-7; D is undetermined. V was cut by 4 bases and J by 3 bases, with 10 bases left in between. The germline gives CDR1 LNHDA, CDR2 SQIVND (reference sequence). This CDR3 is 13 amino acids long. CDR3 bases: TGTGCCAGTAGTACACCCCCCGGCTACGAGCAGTACTTC. It specifies CASSTPPGYEQYF.

The CDR3 coding sequence is TGTGCCAGCAGAGGACAGGGGGTGCAGCCCCAGCATTTT. This sequence encodes CASRGQGVQPQHF. V gene TRBV2 combines with J gene TRBJ1-5; 10 positions match TRBD1. The CDR3 contains 13 residues. Germline CDR1 is SNHLY and CDR2 is FYNNEI. The V and J ends lost 6 bases and 7 bases, in that order; junction bases with no gene match: 3.

The V call is TRBV5-1, the J call TRBJ2-2, with D maybe TRBD2 (5 bases). Germline V gene lookup returns CDR1 SGHRS and CDR2 YFSETQ. Trimming took off 4 bases at V and 4 bases at J, with 11 bases between the two ends. This CDR3 is 14 amino acids long. CDR3 in DNA: TGCGCCAGCAGCCCAGAGGGCGGCACCGGGGAGCTGTTTTTT. This translates into CASSPEGGTGELFF.